These 27 T cell receptor beta chains came from one sample sequenced in a study of identical twins. From the 5' RACE reads, TCRdb called clonotypes with MiXCR, one entry per CDR3 protein. The sample records some 1,700,000 distinct CDR3 sequences, under 35% being singletons. Material for sequencing was cord blood. The receptors were sampled from a newborn girl in good health.

The rearrangement links TRBV2 to TRBJ2-7; D might be TRBD2 (6 bases). The V end lost 4 bases, the J end lost 0 bases, and 16 bases lay between the germline ends. The CDR3 totals 16 residues. Germline V gene data show CDR1 as SNHLY and CDR2 as FYNNEI. Here the CDR3 reads CASSGLLATHSYEQYF. As DNA, the CDR3 is TGTGCCAGCAGTGGGCTTCTAGCGACCCACTCCTACGAGCAGTACTTC.

This clonotype has more than one count but fewer than ten. V and J are TRBV14 and TRBJ2-3; weak D call: TRBD2 (5 bases). CDR1 and CDR2 from the germline V gene are SGHDN and FVKESK. The CDR3 is made up of 12 amino acids. V was pared by 4 bases and J by 9 bases, with 11 bases between. The CDR3 here is CASSPSGTTQYF. The CDR3 DNA reads as TGTGCCAGCAGCCCGAGCGGCACAACGCAGTATTTT.

This clonotype was observed a handful of times. The chain couples TRBV5-1 to TRBJ2-5, with D unclear. CDR3 length: 14 residues. V was trimmed by 4 bases and J by 1 base, leaving 11 bases between them. Germline V CDR1 and CDR2: SGHRS, YFSETQ. This CDR3 is CASSGGASQETQYF. CDR3 sequence (DNA): TGCGCCAGCAGCGGTGGCGCCTCCCAAGAGACCCAGTACTTC.

This clonotype has a handful of counts. The V and J genes are TRBV12-3 or TRBV12-4 and TRBJ1-6; 9 positions match TRBD1. The trim removed 5 bases at V and 5 bases at J, leaving 4 bases unmatched. CDR3 length: 15 amino acids. For the CDR3, the DNA is TGTGCCAGCAGTCAGACAGGGGGGCATAATTCACCCCTCCACTTT. Its protein product is CASSQTGGHNSPLHF.

The gene calls are TRBV27 and TRBJ1-1; perhaps TRBD1 as D (6 bases). The CDR3 sequence is 15 residues long. CDR1 and CDR2 (germline): MNHEY, SMNVEV (reference sequence). Trimming left V 5 bases short and J 5 bases short, with 18 bases between. The CDR3 reads CASSRQAVKLTEAFF. For the CDR3, the DNA is TGTGCCAGCAGTCGACAGGCGGTTAAGTTAACTGAAGCTTTCTTT.

The chain uses TRBV5-1 and TRBJ1-1, with D possibly matching TRBD1 (6 bases). There are 16 residues in the CDR3. Trimming left V 4 bases short and J 0 bases short, with 16 bases between. In germline, CDR1 is SGHRS, CDR2 YFSETQ. Here the CDR3 reads CASSLRPGALNTEAFF. The CDR3 region has the DNA TGCGCCAGCAGCCTACGCCCGGGGGCCTTGAACACTGAAGCTTTCTTT.

This clonotype was counted only a few times. The chain joins TRBV3-1 to TRBJ2-7; 7 nucleotides match TRBD2. Germline CDR1 LGHDT, CDR2 YNNKEL (reference sequence). CDR3 length: 15 amino acids. Trimming cost V 1 base and J 3 bases; bases outside gene matches: 6. CDR3: CASSQAPRGGYEQYF. The CDR3 nucleotides are TGTGCCAGCAGCCAAGCTCCTCGCGGGGGCTACGAGCAGTACTTC.

In this sample, this clonotype turned up a few times. The V call is TRBV2, the J call TRBJ2-6; D perhaps matches TRBD1 (6 bases). This CDR3 region has 14 residues. Trimming took 4 bases from V and 2 from J, leaving 6 bases between them. From germline, CDR1 is SNHLY and CDR2 FYNNEI. The CDR3 protein is CASSAGAGANVLTF. In nucleotides, the CDR3 is TGTGCCAGCAGTGCAGGGGCTGGGGCCAACGTCCTGACTTTC.

The J gene is TRBJ2-1, the V gene TRBV7-2, with D unresolved. This CDR3 is built from 14 residues. The V gene's germline CDR1 is SGHTA and CDR2 FQGNSA. Trimming removed 3 bases from V and 7 bases from J, with 13 bases in between. The DNA for the CDR3 is TGTGCCAGCAGCTTGGACCTCTTTGGGAATGAGCAGTTCTTC. Translating gives CASSLDLFGNEQFF.

This clonotype was detected a few times. The CDR3 loop is CSVEEGRNEQFF. The CDR3 nucleotides are TGCAGCGTTGAAGAGGGCAGAAATGAGCAGTTCTTC. The chain employs TRBV29-1 and TRBJ2-1; D remains ambiguous. Per germline, CDR1 SQVTM and CDR2 ANQGSEA. The CDR3 loop spans 12 amino acids. Trimming took 0 bases from V and 7 from J, leaving 7 bases between them.

The rearrangement links TRBV7-9 to TRBJ1-4; D remains ambiguous. Germline V lookup: CDR1 SEHNR, CDR2 FQNEAQ (reference sequence). With 1 base removed from V and 6 bases from J, the gap between germline ends came to 12 bases. This CDR3 contains 15 residues. The CDR3 here is CASSLGRRGDEKLFF. CDR3 coding DNA: TGTGCCAGCAGCTTAGGTCGTAGAGGAGATGAAAAACTGTTTTTT.

J is TRBJ1-2 and V is TRBV20-1; D gene unclear. This CDR3 is 16 amino acids long. Germline lookup yields CDR1 DFQATT and CDR2 SNEGSKA (reference sequence). V was cut by 3 bases and J by 0 bases, with 17 bases left in between. The CDR3 loop reads CSASRIWAPANYGYTF. CDR3 nucleotides: TGCAGTGCTAGCCGGATTTGGGCCCCAGCTAACTATGGCTACACCTTC.

The table lists this clonotype with many counts. The rearrangement uses TRBV5-1 and TRBJ2-4; possible D gene TRBD1, 6 bases. The CDR3 totals 15 residues. The ends were cut back, 3 bases at V and 0 bases at J, with 10 bases in the middle. CDR1 is SGHRS, CDR2 YFSETQ, per germline. The CDR3 bases are TGCGCCAGCAGCTACGGGACAACAGCCAAAAACATTCAGTACTTC. Translation gives CASSYGTTAKNIQYF.

With respect to this clonotype: This may arise from a read error, as a much more abundant clone is one base away. The chain has TRBV29-1 and TRBJ2-1; the match to TRBD2 covers 11 bases. Germline CDR1 reads SQVTM; CDR2 reads ANQGSEA. Trimming cost V 3 bases and J 10 bases; bases outside gene matches: 14. The CDR3 has 16 amino acids. The CDR3 spells CSVDQSLAGGSYEQFF. The CDR3 DNA reads as TGCAGCGTTGATCAATCCCTAGCGGGAGGATCCTACGAGCAGTTCTTC.

CDR3 sequence (DNA): TGTGCCACCAGCAGAGCGACCGGGACAGGCTACACCTTC. The encoded protein is CATSRATGTGYTF. The V and J genes are TRBV15 and TRBJ1-2, with a possible D match to TRBD1 (6 bases). Germline CDR1 is LNHNV and CDR2 is YYDKDF (reference sequence). V was clipped by 1 base and J by 8 bases, with 11 bases between them. The CDR3 spans 13 residues. The full variable domain, in which reference TRBV15 and TRBJ1-2 provide the parts outside the CDR3, is DAMVIQNPRYQVTQFGKPVTLSCSQTLNHNVMYWYQQKSSQAPKLLFHYYDKDFNNEADTPDNFQSRRPNTSFCFLDIRSPGLGDTAMYLCATSRATGTGYTFGSGTRLTVV.

Ten or more counts support this clonotype. The V gene is TRBV24-1, the J gene TRBJ2-1; TRBD1 agrees at 8 bases. Losses at the gene ends were 0 bases for V and 4 bases for J; bases not matched to a gene: 4. The CDR3 is 16 amino acids. Per the germline V gene, CDR1 is KGHDR and CDR2 is SFDVKD. CDR3 sequence reads: CATSDLGQGGYNEQFF. CDR3 bases: TGTGCCACCAGTGATTTGGGACAGGGTGGGTACAATGAGCAGTTCTTC.

The chain carries TRBV27 and TRBJ1-4; D may be TRBD1 (5 bases). The V end was cut by 2 bases, the J end by 7 bases, with 8 bases between. The CDR3 length is 13 residues. Per germline, CDR1 MNHEY and CDR2 SMNVEV (reference sequence). The CDR3 DNA reads as TGTGCCAGCAGTTTACCGCAGGGTGAAAAACTGTTTTTT. It is translated as CASSLPQGEKLFF. Drawing the rest from reference TRBV27 and TRBJ1-4, the complete variable domain is EAQVTQNPRYLITVTGKKLTVTCSQNMNHEYMSWYRQDPGLGLRQIYYSMNVEVTDKGDVPEGYKVSRKEKRNFPLILESPSPNQTSLYFCASSLPQGEKLFFGSGTQLSVL.

The CDR3 DNA reads as TGTGCCAGCAGTTCCCTAGCGAGGGCCAACGTCCTGACTTTC. Residues: CASSSLARANVLTF. This chain connects TRBV11-2 to TRBJ2-6, with D perhaps matching TRBD2 (6 bases). Per germline, CDR1 SGHAT and CDR2 FQNNGV. Trimming took 6 bases from V and 5 from J, leaving 11 bases between them. This CDR3 region has 14 residues. The full variable domain, rest sourced from reference TRBV11-2 and TRBJ2-6, is EAGVAQSPRYKIIEKRQSVAFWCNPISGHATLYWYQQILGQGPKLLIQFQNNGVVDDSQLPKDRFSAERLKGVDSTLKIQPAKLEDSAVYLCASSSLARANVLTFGAGSRLTVL.

This clonotype was recorded a few times. CDR3 loop: CASSYGLAEQETQYF. CDR3 nucleotide sequence: TGCGCCAGCAGCTACGGACTAGCGGAACAAGAGACCCAGTACTTC. J is TRBJ2-5 and V is TRBV5-1; 10 bases map to TRBD2. Unmatched junction bases numbered 4, after V lost 3 bases and J lost 2 bases. This CDR3 contains 15 residues. In germline, CDR1 is SGHRS, CDR2 YFSETQ.

This clonotype was observed a handful of times. The gene calls are TRBV14 and TRBJ2-7; D may be TRBD1 (5 bases). Trimming shortened V by 0 bases and J by 1 base, and 7 bases separated the two germline ends. The CDR3 runs to 14 residues. Germline V gene lookup returns CDR1 SGHDN and CDR2 FVKESK. The CDR3 bases are TGTGCCAGCAGCCAAGATAGACAGTCCTACGAGCAGTACTTC. The encoded protein is CASSQDRQSYEQYF.

This clonotype showed up just a few times. The rearrangement links TRBV20-1 to TRBJ1-2, with D perhaps matching TRBD1 (5 bases). CDR1 and CDR2 from the germline V gene are DFQATT and SNEGSKA (reference sequence). With 0 bases removed from V and 3 bases from J, the gap between germline ends came to 8 bases. The CDR3 covers 13 residues. The CDR3 spells CSARDGTDYGYTF. DNA of the CDR3: TGCAGTGCTAGAGACGGGACGGACTATGGCTACACCTTC.

The rearrangement joins TRBV20-1 to TRBJ2-4; 7 bases fit TRBD2. Germline values: CDR1 DFQATT, CDR2 SNEGSKA (reference sequence). Losses at the gene ends were 3 bases for V and 0 bases for J; bases not matched to a gene: 11. CDR3 size: 17 residues. CDR3 DNA sequence: TGCAGTGCTAGGGCCAGCGGGACCGAGATAGCCAAAAACATTCAGTACTTC. Protein product: CSARASGTEIAKNIQYF.

The CDR3 reads CASSQVGQGLAKNIQYF. CDR3 DNA sequence: TGTGCCAGCAGCCAAGTCGGTCAGGGACTAGCCAAAAACATTCAGTACTTC. The chain uses TRBV3-1 and TRBJ2-4; D is possibly TRBD2 (6 bases). The CDR3 spans 17 residues. With 1 base removed from V and 0 bases from J, the gap between germline ends came to 13 bases. Germline assignment: CDR1 LGHDT and CDR2 YNNKEL (reference sequence).

This clonotype was found a few times. The rearrangement links TRBV7-2 to TRBJ2-3; no reliable D call. Germline assignment: CDR1 SGHTA and CDR2 FQGNSA. This CDR3 spans 15 amino acids. Trimming removed 5 bases at V and 6 bases at J, with 18 bases between. Here the CDR3 reads CASSPRLGLGDTQYF. The CDR3 DNA reads TGTGCCAGCAGCCCGAGGCTGGGCCTTGGGGATACGCAGTATTTT.

The rearrangement uses TRBV3-1 and TRBJ1-6; a possible D gene is TRBD1 (6 bases). The V end was cut by 3 bases, the J end by 0 bases, with 15 bases between. CDR3 length: 18 amino acids. Looked up from germline, CDR1 is LGHDT and CDR2 is YNNKEL (reference sequence). CDR3 residues: CASSHPRSGVSYNSPLHF. In DNA form, the CDR3 reads TGTGCCAGCAGCCACCCCCGCTCAGGGGTCTCCTATAATTCACCCCTCCACTTT.

This clonotype was found a few times. The J gene is TRBJ2-1, the V gene TRBV10-3; 9 bases line up with TRBD1. Germline trimming cut 7 bases from V and 3 bases from J; bases unmatched to any gene: 4. Germline V gives CDR1 ENHRY, CDR2 SYGVKD. CDR3 length: 14 residues. CDR3 in DNA: TGTGCCATCAATCCGGGACAGGGCTACAATGAGCAGTTCTTC. Protein sequence: CAINPGQGYNEQFF.

This clonotype has just a few counts. A far larger clone is off by one base, so a read error is likely. V and J are TRBV7-9 and TRBJ1-1; weak D call: TRBD1 (5 bases). The CDR3 runs to 13 residues. CDR1 and CDR2 (germline): SEHNR, FQNEAQ (reference sequence). V shed 1 base and J shed 5 bases, with 8 bases lying between them. CDR3 amino acids: CASSLEGKTEAFF. As DNA, the CDR3 is TGTGCCAGCAGCTTAGAGGGGAAAACTGAAGCTTTCTTT.